Below are 10 T cell receptor beta chains sequenced from a single sample in a study of blood T cell repertoires in COVID-19. Sequencing was performed with immunoSEQ multiplex PCR; in TCRdb, only in-frame clones are kept and a portion is missing. In the table there are approximately 90,000 clones, about four fifths of which are singletons. The sequencing sample was made of peripheral blood. Receptor source: an older man with COVID-19, enrolled during active disease.

This CDR3 reads CASSQVGANYNSPLHF. DNA of the CDR3: TGTGCCAGCAGCCAAGTGGGGGCCAACTATAATTCACCCCTCCACTTT. This chain links TRBV3-1 (or the pseudogene TRBV3-2) with TRBJ1-6, with D perhaps matching TRBD1 (6 bases). This CDR3 comprises 16 residues. Trimming took off 1 base at V and 3 bases at J, with 10 bases between the two ends. Germline V gene sequence: CDR1 LGHDT, CDR2 YNNKEL (reference sequence).

The J gene is TRBJ2-3, the V gene TRBV19; D unclear. The CDR3 contains 16 residues. Trimming pared 4 bases from V and 4 bases from J, leaving 18 bases between. Germline V CDR1 and CDR2: LNHDA, SQIVND (reference sequence). CDR3 nucleotide sequence: TGTGCCAGTAGTAACCGGGTCGCCCCTGCGCCAGATACGCAGTATTTT. It specifies CASSNRVAPAPDTQYF.

This clone came up once. The gene calls are TRBV14 and TRBJ1-2, with D unresolved. Deletions cut 0 bases from V and 7 bases from J, with 9 bases between. Germline-derived CDR1 and CDR2 are SGHDN and FVKESK. The CDR3 sequence is 13 residues long. The CDR3 region has the DNA TGTGCCAGCAGCCAAGATCGAGTTATTGGCTACACCTTC. This encodes CASSQDRVIGYTF.

This clone was seen a handful of times. This chain joins TRBV15 and TRBJ2-6; D is perhaps TRBD2 (6 bases). Germline V lookup: CDR1 LNHNV, CDR2 YYDKDF (reference sequence). This CDR3 has 18 amino acids. V shed 0 bases and J shed 0 bases, with 12 bases lying between them. For the CDR3, the DNA is TGTGCCACCAGCAGAGAGGTTCCGGGAGACTCTGGGGCCAACGTCCTGACTTTC. Translation: CATSREVPGDSGANVLTF. The variable domain in full, with the rest retrieved from reference TRBV15 and TRBJ2-6, is DAMVIQNPRYQVTQFGKPVTLSCSQTLNHNVMYWYQQKSSQAPKLLFHYYDKDFNNEADTPDNFQSRRPNTSFCFLDIRSPGLGDTAMYLCATSREVPGDSGANVLTFGAGSRLTVL.

V usage is TRBV5-6 and J usage is TRBJ2-2, with 8 bases fitting TRBD1. The germline V gene encodes CDR1 SGHDT and CDR2 YYEEEE. This CDR3 has 17 amino acids. V dropped 1 base and J dropped 4; count of bases not matched to a gene: 9. The CDR3 is CASSLSGTGIGTGELFF. The CDR3 nucleotides are TGTGCCAGCAGCTTGTCGGGGACAGGCATAGGCACCGGGGAGCTGTTTTTT.

This clone was counted a single time. This chain connects TRBV5-1 to TRBJ2-7; D unclear. The CDR3 spans 13 residues. The V and J ends lost 0 bases and 2 bases respectively, with 6 bases between them. Germline V lookup: CDR1 SGHRS, CDR2 YFSETQ. The CDR3 DNA is TGCGCCAGCAGCTTGGAAGCCCCCTACGAGCAGTACTTC. Translating it yields CASSLEAPYEQYF.

This clone was picked up a small number of times. V usage is TRBV6-5 and J usage is TRBJ1-2, with a tentative D call TRBD1 (6 bases). There are 15 residues in the CDR3. V lost 2 bases, J lost 1 base, and 11 bases lay in between. Germline loops: CDR1 MNHEY, CDR2 SVGAGI. The CDR3 region is CASSYRSQGNYGYTF. In DNA, the CDR3 is TGTGCCAGCAGTTACCGTTCACAGGGTAACTATGGCTACACCTTC.

The V gene is TRBV28, the J gene TRBJ2-5; 12 nucleotides agree with TRBD2. The V gene end was trimmed by 4 bases and the J gene end by 5 bases; junction bases not matched to a gene: 5. This CDR3 comprises 15 residues. From germline, CDR1 is MDHEN and CDR2 SYDVKM. The CDR3 protein is CASSSPTSGSETQYF. The CDR3 coding sequence is TGTGCCAGCAGTTCGCCGACTAGCGGGAGCGAGACCCAGTACTTC.

The CDR3 here is CASRPGLQGSSPLHF. The CDR3, as DNA: TGTGCCAGCAGACCCGGTCTACAGGGTTCTTCACCCCTCCACTTT. This chain joins TRBV2 and TRBJ1-6, with a weak D call TRBD1 (6 bases). CDR3 length: 15 amino acids. V lost 6 bases to trimming and J lost 9 bases, with 18 bases between them. Germline loops: CDR1 SNHLY, CDR2 FYNNEI.

This chain connects TRBV5-1 to TRBJ1-2; TRBD1 might be the D (5 bases). Trimming took off 4 bases at V and 3 bases at J, with 13 bases between the two ends. The CDR3 spans 14 residues. Germline V CDR1 and CDR2: SGHRS, YFSETQ. Here the CDR3 DNA reads TGCGCCAGCAGCCCAGACAGAAGGGACTATGGCTACACCTTC. Translated: CASSPDRRDYGYTF.